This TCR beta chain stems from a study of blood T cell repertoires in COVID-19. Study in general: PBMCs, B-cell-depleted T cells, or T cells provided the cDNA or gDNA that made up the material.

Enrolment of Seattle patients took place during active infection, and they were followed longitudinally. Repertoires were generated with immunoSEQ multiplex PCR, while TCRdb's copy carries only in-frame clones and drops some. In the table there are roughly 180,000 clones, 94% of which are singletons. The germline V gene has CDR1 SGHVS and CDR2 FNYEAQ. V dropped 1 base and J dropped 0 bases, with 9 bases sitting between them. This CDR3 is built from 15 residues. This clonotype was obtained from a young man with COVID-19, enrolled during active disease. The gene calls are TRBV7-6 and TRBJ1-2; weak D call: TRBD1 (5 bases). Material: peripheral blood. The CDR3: CASSLEAGTNYGYTF. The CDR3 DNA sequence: TGTGCCAGCAGCTTAGAGGCAGGGACTAACTATGGCTACACCTTC.